The T cell receptor (beta chain) under discussion was sequenced for a study of CD8+CD57+ T cells in acquired aplastic anemia. The wider study: Isolated CD4+ and CD8+ cells, once sorted, yielded DNA averaging around 3 ug. An average of roughly 10 million reads for CD4+ cells was obtained from healthy donors.

Study-wide points: Patients and controls shared roughly 28 CD8+ CDR3 sequences, which appeared highly expressed in patients and within their immunodominant clones. For CD8+ Simpson's diversity, patients and controls showed no significant difference.

Genomic DNA acted as the template from which TCR beta VDJ combination and CDR3 sequence profiling were carried out. TCRdb passed the reads through MiXCR, listing each CDR3 protein once. The sample includes about 400,000 distinct CDR3 sequences, under 80% of them seen just once. V was pared by 0 bases and J by 12 bases, with 9 bases between. Germline V lookup: CDR1 SGHVS, CDR2 FNYEAQ. The CDR3 totals 12 residues. A word on this clonotype: Antigen unknown.

This chain joins TRBV7-6 and TRBJ2-1; D unclear. Sequenced input: sorted CD4+, CD8+, or CD8+CD57+ T cells (not recorded which) from PBMCs. The sequence was obtained from a human donor in good health, serving as a control. CDR3 in amino acids: CASSLAMGAQFF. The CDR3 bases are TGTGCCAGCAGCTTAGCTATGGGCGCGCAGTTCTTC.